The 21 T cell receptor beta chains presented below share a single source sample, sequenced in a study of OX40 agonist ivuxolimab in advanced cancers. Libraries were made using the immunoSEQ multiplex PCR assay. TCRdb took over this immuneACCESS table, retaining in-frame rearrangements with V and J assigned. Such tables are incomplete; in checked studies, under half of the missing clones stem from an unresolved V gene, and the remainder is unexplained. Here the sample has around 94,000 clones; around 91% occur a single time. The ten largest make up about 0.87% of the sample. This sample comprised CD4+ or CD8+ T cells sorted from blood, obtained in a trial of the OX40 agonist ivuxolimab. Every receptor here comes from an adult with an advanced solid tumor such as melanoma, head and neck, liver or kidney cancer.

The CDR3 sequence: CASSITSGSINEQYF. Written as DNA, the CDR3 is TGTGCCAGTAGTATCACTAGCGGGAGTATCAACGAGCAGTACTTC. This chain connects TRBV19 to TRBJ2-7, with TRBD2 matching over 11 bases. CDR1 and CDR2 (germline): LNHDA, SQIVND (reference sequence). This CDR3 spans 15 amino acids. Germline trimming cut 3 bases from V and 5 bases from J; bases unmatched to any gene: 6.

The CDR3 here is CASSQGVQSGNTIYF. The CDR3 nucleotides read TGCGCCAGCAGCCAAGGAGTGCAATCTGGAAACACCATATATTTT. V is TRBV4-3 and J is TRBJ1-3; the D is unclear. The germline V and J ends were trimmed by 1 base and 1 base, with 8 bases remaining between them. The CDR3 sequence is 15 residues long. Germline V gene data show CDR1 as LGHNA and CDR2 as YSLEER.

The chain joins TRBV6-6 to TRBJ2-2; D is unclear. The germline gives CDR1 MNHNY, CDR2 SVGAGI (reference sequence). This CDR3 is built from 14 residues. V lost 0 bases to trimming and J lost 6 bases, with 8 bases between them. This CDR3 is CASSYSKQAGELFF. The CDR3 DNA follows: TGTGCCAGCAGTTACTCGAAGCAGGCCGGGGAGCTGTTTTTT.

J is TRBJ1-3 and V is TRBV21-1; the table calls TRBD1, which could not be checked here. TRBV21-1 is an annotated pseudogene. The CDR3 runs to 15 residues. CDR3 DNA sequence: TGTGCCAGCATCGGACAGGGGATCTCTGGAAACACCATATATTTT. This gives the protein CASIGQGISGNTIYF.

Comment on this clone: Other nucleotide sequences from this sample produce the same CDR3. The chain is built from TRBV5-4 and TRBJ2-7; possibly TRBD1 for D (5 bases). The CDR3 runs to 13 residues. The germline V gene has CDR1 SGHNT and CDR2 YYREEE (reference sequence). V lost 2 bases to trimming and J lost 1 base, with 7 bases between them. CDR3 region: CASSLTGSYEQYF. As DNA, the CDR3 is TGTGCCAGCAGCTTAACAGGTTCCTACGAGCAGTACTTC.

The chain uses TRBV7-9 and TRBJ2-5, with 8 bases fitting TRBD2. Per the germline V gene, CDR1 is SEHNR and CDR2 is FQNEAQ (reference sequence). The CDR3 length is 14 residues. Trimming took 5 bases from V and 1 from J; bases not matched to a gene: 3. The chain's CDR3 is CASSPGTSQETQYF. As DNA, the CDR3 is TGTGCCAGCAGCCCAGGGACTAGCCAAGAGACCCAGTACTTC.

The chain links TRBV7-2 to TRBJ1-2, with TRBD1 matching 8 bases. The germline CDR1 and CDR2 sequences are SGHTA and FQGNSA. V lost 5 bases and J lost 1; bases outside the gene matches: 6. The CDR3 length is 15 residues. The chain's CDR3 is CASSQWTGRNYGYTF. CDR3 bases: TGTGCCAGCAGCCAATGGACAGGGCGTAACTATGGCTACACCTTC.

The gene calls are TRBV10-3 and TRBJ1-2; D gene ambiguous. With 6 bases removed from V and 8 bases from J, the gap between germline ends came to 19 bases. In germline, CDR1 is ENHRY, CDR2 SYGVKD. The CDR3 sequence is 14 residues long. DNA for the CDR3: TGTGCCATCAGCCTTGATCCTTACGGGGAAGGCTACACCTTC. Residues: CAISLDPYGEGYTF.

The chain joins TRBV11-3 to TRBJ2-1; the match to TRBD2 covers 7 bases. CDR1 SGHNT and CDR2 YENEEA come from the germline V gene. This CDR3 is 16 amino acids long. V lost 5 bases, J lost 0 bases, and 7 bases stayed unmatched. The CDR3 here is CASSQDSGYSYNEQFF. As DNA, the CDR3 is TGTGCCAGCAGCCAAGATAGCGGGTACTCCTACAATGAGCAGTTCTTC.

The J gene is TRBJ2-5, the V gene TRBV5-1; TRBD1 or TRBD2 may be the D gene (5 bases each). CDR3 length: 17 residues. In germline, CDR1 is SGHRS, CDR2 YFSETQ. Trimming left V 0 bases short and J 5 bases short, with 20 bases between. CDR3 loop: CASSLELGVGRQETQYF. The CDR3 DNA sequence: TGCGCCAGCAGCTTGGAGTTGGGGGTGGGGCGCCAGGAGACCCAGTACTTC.

V and J are TRBV28 and TRBJ1-5; D is unresolved. The CDR3 spans 17 residues. Trimming removed 2 bases from V and 0 bases from J, with 14 bases in between. Germline CDR1 and CDR2: MDHEN and SYDVKM. CDR3 coding DNA: TGTGCCAGCAGTTTAGGGCGAGGATACTATAGCAATCAGCCCCAGCATTTT. Amino acids: CASSLGRGYYSNQPQHF. Drawing the rest from reference TRBV28 and TRBJ1-5, the complete variable domain is DVKVTQSSRYLVKRTGEKVFLECVQDMDHENMFWYRQDPGLGLRLIYFSYDVKMKEKGDIPEGYSVSREKKERFSLILESASTNQTSMYLCASSLGRGYYSNQPQHFGDGTRLSIL.

This chain uses TRBV7-2 with TRBJ1-2; TRBD1 matches at 10 bases. Germline V CDR1 and CDR2: SGHTA, FQGNSA. J lost 6 bases, V lost 3 bases, and 4 bases had no gene match. CDR3 size: 14 residues. The CDR3 region is CASSFRTGGDGYTF. CDR3 in DNA: TGTGCCAGCAGCTTCCGGACAGGGGGAGATGGCTACACCTTC.

V gene TRBV18 combines with J gene TRBJ2-7, with a tentative D call TRBD1 (6 bases). This CDR3 is built from 16 residues. Germline-derived CDR1 and CDR2 are KGHSH and LQKENI. Between the trimmed V and J ends, which lost 2 bases and 2 bases, there was a span of 16 bases. CDR3 sequence reads: CASSPSAPGATYEQYF. The CDR3 DNA follows: TGTGCCAGCTCACCAAGCGCGCCAGGGGCTACCTACGAGCAGTACTTC.

The DNA for the CDR3 is TGTGCCACCAGCAGCAAGGGATTAAACTATGGCTACACCTTC. Translated: CATSSKGLNYGYTF. The chain recombines TRBV15 with TRBJ1-2, with D uncertain. CDR1 is LNHNV and CDR2 is YYDKDF in the germline V gene (reference sequence). Trimming took off 3 bases at V and 2 bases at J, with 10 bases between the two ends. The CDR3 runs 14 residues.

The chain uses TRBV9 and TRBJ2-2; the D is unclear. V was pared by 2 bases and J by 6 bases, with 11 bases between. Germline lookup yields CDR1 SGDLS and CDR2 YYNGEE. The CDR3 is 14 residues long. The CDR3: CASSVASQAGELFF. Written as DNA, the CDR3 is TGTGCCAGCAGCGTTGCTTCCCAGGCCGGGGAGCTGTTTTTT.

The rearrangement joins TRBV11-3 to TRBJ2-3; 9 nucleotides align to TRBD2. After removal of 7 bases from V and 5 bases from J, the junction contained 7 bases not matched to a gene. The CDR3 covers 14 residues. In germline, CDR1 is SGHNT, CDR2 YENEEA. The CDR3 reads CASNLAGAVDTQYF. The CDR3 DNA follows: TGTGCCAGCAATTTAGCGGGAGCGGTAGATACGCAGTATTTT.

This chain uses TRBV5-7 with TRBJ1-1; D is ambiguous. TRBV5-7 is identified as an open reading frame with a role that is uncertain. Trimming stripped 1 base from V and 3 bases from J, with 10 bases between. This CDR3 spans 14 amino acids. The chain's CDR3 is CASSLWQVHTEAFF. The CDR3 DNA sequence: TGTGCCAGCAGCTTGTGGCAGGTTCACACTGAAGCTTTCTTT.

About this clone: The germline gene is not matched at one end of the junction; a read error may be the cause. This chain joins TRBV9 and TRBJ2-4; either TRBD1 or TRBD2 may supply D (5 bases each). Germline loops: CDR1 SGDLS, CDR2 YYNGEE. The CDR3 contains 13 residues. CDR3 bases: TGTGCCAGCAGCGTAGGTCCGGACACCAAGGAGGACTTC. Encoded protein: CASSVGPDTKEDF. The variable domain in full, completed from reference TRBV9 and TRBJ2-4, reads DSGVTQTPKHLITATGQRVTLRCSPRSGDLSVYWYQQSLDQGLQFLIQYYNGEERAKGNILERFSAQQFPDLHSELNLSSLELGDSALYFCASSVGPDTKEDFGAGTRLSVL.

This chain links TRBV28 with TRBJ1-6; a possible D gene is TRBD1 (6 bases). Germline values: CDR1 MDHEN, CDR2 SYDVKM. There are 12 residues in the CDR3. Trimming cost V 3 bases and J 13 bases, with 10 bases left between them. The CDR3 bases are TGTGCCAGCAGTTTGAGGGGGGAGCCCCTCCACTTT. It translates to CASSLRGEPLHF.

CDR3 in amino acids: CASSIPGTDASYEQYF. CDR3 in DNA: TGTGCCAGTAGTATACCCGGGACCGACGCCTCCTACGAGCAGTACTTC. The genes are TRBV19 and TRBJ2-7; D may be TRBD1 or TRBD2 (5 bases each). Germline loops: CDR1 LNHDA, CDR2 SQIVND (reference sequence). The CDR3 is 16 amino acids. V shed 2 bases and J shed 0 bases, with 14 bases lying between them.

The rearrangement joins TRBV19 to TRBJ1-3; D is undetermined. The CDR3 is made up of 15 amino acids. The germline V gene encodes CDR1 LNHDA and CDR2 SQIVND (reference sequence). With 4 bases removed from V and 0 bases from J, the gap between germline ends came to 10 bases. The CDR3 protein is CASSKAQTSGNTIYF. The CDR3 DNA reads TGTGCCAGTAGTAAAGCACAGACCTCTGGAAACACCATATATTTT.